Sequencing of this TCR beta chain was carried out in a study of low-dose radiotherapy and immunotherapy resistance in tumors. For the study at large: The authors gave intravenous cyclophosphamide 200 mg/m2 every two weeks, one day before radiation and immunotherapy.

The CDR3 consists of 17 residues. Germline assignment: CDR1 SGHRS and CDR2 YFSETQ. Trimming took 0 bases from V and 2 from J; bases not matched to a gene: 8. Gene-specific TRAV and TRBV primers were used for first-strand cDNA, covering alpha and beta chains. The authors amplified TCRs for 20 PCR cycles with a constant-region primer and a V-primer adapter. TCRdb re-called the reads with MiXCR, one entry per CDR3 protein. The data hold roughly 100,000 distinct CDR3 sequences, with 20% to 25% observed a single time. As to time point: after trial treatment. Treatment noted: LDRT plus nivolumab, ipilimumab, low-dose cyclophosphamide and aspirin (RACIN trial). Donors were treated with nivolumab, ipilimumab, aspirin, and low-dose cyclophosphamide and radiotherapy.

The specimen comprised PBMCs, sampled after low-dose radiotherapy plus immunotherapy. This TCR derives from a female donor with ovarian cancer. The rearrangement joins TRBV5-1 to TRBJ2-3; 8 nucleotides match TRBD2. This CDR3 is CASSLAVIAGFTDTQYF. In nucleotides, the CDR3 is TGCGCCAGCAGCTTGGCCGTGATAGCGGGATTCACAGATACGCAGTATTTT.